The TCR beta chain under discussion was sequenced for a study of T-cell memory formation after mild COVID-19. From 5'RACE with constant-segment primers came TCR alpha and TCR beta cDNA libraries that carried sample barcodes and UMIs. TCRdb ran MiXCR on the 5' RACE reads and lists one entry per CDR3 protein. The sample yields approximately 50,000 distinct CDR3 sequences, roughly 12% seen once. A remark on this clonotype: Its antigen remains unidentified.

Regarding the study as a whole: Some SARS-CoV-2-responding clones were already detected in memory before infection. CD4+ contracting clones were mainly CM and EM; CD8+ ones, EMRA.

The ends lost 4 bases at V and 1 base at J; junction bases unmatched: 11. The CDR3 consists of 18 residues. CDR1 and CDR2 (germline): LGHNA, YSLEER. The chain carries TRBV4-3 and TRBJ2-1; 9 bases line up with TRBD2. The TCR originated in a man younger than 35 who had mild COVID-19 (a few samples of this study predate the infection). Cell type and time point are not known. Sequenced material: PBMCs or a T cell subset sorted from them (not recorded which). The chain's CDR3 is CASSRASGAQTSYNEQFF. The DNA of the CDR3 is TGCGCCAGCAGCCGAGCTAGCGGGGCCCAGACTTCCTACAATGAGCAGTTCTTC.